The 9 T cell receptor beta chains given below trace back to one sample, sequenced in a study of Graves' ophthalmopathy and Graves' hyperthyroidism. The sequenced template was RNA, covering the TCR beta CDR3 region. After a first-round RT-PCR with HTBI primers, a second-round multiplex PCR was run. TCRdb processed the multiplex PCR reads anew with MiXCR; each CDR3 protein has one entry. The sample lists hundreds of thousands of distinct CDR3 sequences; about 41% were seen once. The specimen sequenced was peripheral blood. The receptors stem from an adult man with Graves' ophthalmopathy.

This clonotype was observed a single time. The chain combines TRBV5-1 with TRBJ2-3, with unresolved D. The tail of the sequence fits TRBJ1-5 better, so the J call may be wrong. The CDR3 is made up of 15 amino acids. Germline loops: CDR1 SGHRS, CDR2 YFSETQ. The CDR3: CASSPPAGGTDTQHF. The CDR3 DNA reads as TGCGCCAGCAGCCCGCCGGCGGGTGGCACAGATACGCAGCATTTT.

This clonotype was recorded a few times. This chain uses TRBV5-1 with TRBJ1-1; 8 positions match TRBD1. V lost 0 bases and J lost 5; bases outside the gene matches: 12. The V gene's germline CDR1 is SGHRS and CDR2 YFSETQ. CDR3 length equals 17 residues. This chain's CDR3 is CASSLVPGGERRTEAFF. The CDR3 DNA is TGCGCCAGCAGCTTGGTTCCAGGGGGCGAAAGGAGGACTGAAGCTTTCTTT.

This clonotype appeared a few times. The gene calls are TRBV9 and TRBJ2-5; a possible D gene is TRBD2 (7 bases). The length of the CDR3 is 15 residues. V was clipped by 0 bases and J by 5 bases, with 14 bases between them. The germline gives CDR1 SGDLS, CDR2 YYNGEE. CDR3 residues: CASSVEGGRWETQYF. The CDR3 bases are TGTGCCAGCAGCGTAGAGGGGGGGCGTTGGGAGACCCAGTACTTC.

This clonotype was counted between two and nine times. The genes are TRBV19 and TRBJ2-7; the D gene is possibly TRBD2 (5 bases). Germline loops: CDR1 LNHDA, CDR2 SQIVND (reference sequence). The V end lost 7 bases, the J end lost 3 bases, and 10 bases lay between the germline ends. The CDR3 runs 12 residues. CDR3 sequence reads: CASTDGGYEQYF. CDR3 nucleotide sequence: TGTGCCAGTACCGACGGAGGCTACGAGCAGTACTTC. The entire variable domain, with the rest obtained from reference TRBV19 and TRBJ2-7, is as follows: DGGITQSPKYLFRKEGQNVTLSCEQNLNHDAMYWYRQDPGQGLRLIYYSQIVNDFQKGDIAEGYSVSREKKESFPLTVTSAQKNPTAFYLCASTDGGYEQYFGPGTRLTVT.

This clonotype was seen repeatedly, ten times or more. The V gene is TRBV7-6, the J gene TRBJ1-3; D is unclear. Germline loops: CDR1 SGHVS, CDR2 FNYEAQ. V was cut by 5 bases and J by 4 bases, with 6 bases left in between. This CDR3 is built from 12 residues. The DNA for the CDR3 is TGTGCCAGCAGCCAAACAGGAAACACCATATATTTT. Translation gives CASSQTGNTIYF.

V gene TRBV6-4 combines with J gene TRBJ2-7; 9 bases align to TRBD2. Losses at the gene ends were 3 bases for V and 7 bases for J; bases not matched to a gene: 19. This CDR3 is built from 18 residues. Germline CDR1 and CDR2: MRHNA and SNTAGT. The CDR3 coding sequence is TGTGCCAGCAGTGATCCCGAACTTAGCGGGGGTACTTCGGGTGAGCAGTACTTC. Its protein is CASSDPELSGGTSGEQYF.

This clonotype was seen only a few times. This chain connects TRBV25-1 to TRBJ1-2, with D perhaps TRBD1 (5 bases). The CDR3 runs 16 residues. Trimming left V 8 bases short and J 8 bases short, with 27 bases between. The V gene's germline CDR1 is MGHDK and CDR2 SYGVNS. In nucleotides, the CDR3 is TGTGCCAGCTCACCACCGGAGCGGGGCGGATTTGGCGGCTACACCTTC. Protein sequence: CASSPPERGGFGGYTF.

About this clonotype itself: The junction differs from germline at one of its ends, possibly a read error. The V call is TRBV11-2, the J call TRBJ1-2, with TRBD1 matching over 12 bases. CDR1 SGHAT and CDR2 FQNNGV come from the germline V gene. CDR3 length: 15 amino acids. CDR3 in DNA: TGTGTCAGCAGCCCGGGGACAGGGGGCTGGTATGGCTACACCTTC. Amino acid sequence: CVSSPGTGGWYGYTF.

This clonotype was detected ten times or more. The chain employs TRBV7-9 and TRBJ2-5, with D unclear. This CDR3 contains 15 residues. CDR1 SEHNR and CDR2 FQNEAQ come from the germline V gene (reference sequence). The ends were cut back, 1 base at V and 2 bases at J, with 11 bases in the middle. The CDR3 spells CASSLGSGVQETQYF. CDR3 DNA: TGTGCCAGCAGCTTAGGTAGTGGAGTTCAAGAGACCCAGTACTTC.